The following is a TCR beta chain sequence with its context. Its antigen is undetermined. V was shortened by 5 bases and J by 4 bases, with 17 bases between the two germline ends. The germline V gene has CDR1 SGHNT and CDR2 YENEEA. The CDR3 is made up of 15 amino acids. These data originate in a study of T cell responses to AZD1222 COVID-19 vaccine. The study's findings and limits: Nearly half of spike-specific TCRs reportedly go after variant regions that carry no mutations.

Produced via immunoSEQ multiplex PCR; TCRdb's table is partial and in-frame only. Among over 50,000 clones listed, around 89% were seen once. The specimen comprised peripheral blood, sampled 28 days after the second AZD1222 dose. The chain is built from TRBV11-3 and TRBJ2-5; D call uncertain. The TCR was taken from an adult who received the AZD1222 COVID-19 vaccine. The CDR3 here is CASSPKGLFGETQYF. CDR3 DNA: TGTGCCAGCAGCCCGAAGGGTTTGTTCGGAGAGACCCAGTACTTC.